One sample yielded the 10 T cell receptor beta chains listed below, sequenced in a study of blood T cell repertoires in COVID-19. Only in-frame clones appear in the TCRdb table, and some are missing; sequencing was by immunoSEQ multiplex PCR. This sample has approximately 400,000 clones, with 88% found just once. Sequenced sample: PBMCs or T cells enriched from blood (not recorded which). These receptors were obtained from a woman younger than 35 who had recovered from COVID-19.

The chain uses TRBV4-1 and TRBJ1-1; D is unclear. The CDR3 consists of 15 residues. Germline V gene data show CDR1 as MGHRA and CDR2 as YSYEKL. Trimming shortened V by 3 bases and J by 2 bases, and 13 bases separated the two germline ends. This CDR3 is CASSQNGRINTEAFF. In nucleotides, the CDR3 is TGCGCCAGCAGCCAGAATGGCAGGATAAACACTGAAGCTTTCTTT.

V and J are TRBV2 and TRBJ1-3; the D gene is possibly TRBD1 (5 bases). Germline V gene lookup returns CDR1 SNHLY and CDR2 FYNNEI. The V end was cut by 7 bases, the J end by 0 bases, with 16 bases between. CDR3 length equals 16 residues. The chain's CDR3 is CASTPLGGSSGNTIYF. The CDR3 nucleotides read TGTGCCAGCACCCCTCTGGGGGGAAGCTCTGGAAACACCATATATTTT.

The gene calls are TRBV19 and TRBJ2-2; perhaps TRBD1 as D (6 bases). Germline V gene lookup returns CDR1 LNHDA and CDR2 SQIVND (reference sequence). CDR3 length: 14 amino acids. Trimming took off 1 base at V and 3 bases at J, with 6 bases between the two ends. CDR3 DNA sequence: TGTGCCAGTAGTATAGGGACAGACACCGGGGAGCTGTTTTTT. Translated, it gives CASSIGTDTGELFF.

The genes are TRBV7-9 and TRBJ2-3; the D is unclear. Germline assignment: CDR1 SEHNR and CDR2 FQNEAQ (reference sequence). V lost 4 bases to trimming and J lost 2 bases, with 4 bases between them. The CDR3 consists of 12 residues. CDR3 bases: TGTGCCAGCAGCTACAACACAGATACGCAGTATTTT. Encoded protein: CASSYNTDTQYF.

The chain carries TRBV25-1 and TRBJ2-1; a possible D gene is TRBD1 (5 bases). The CDR3 contains 15 residues. The V and J ends lost 1 base and 4 bases respectively, with 11 bases between them. CDR1 and CDR2 (germline): MGHDK, SYGVNS. CDR3 sequence reads: CASSESGHPYNEQFF. The DNA of the CDR3 is TGTGCCAGCAGTGAATCAGGACACCCTTACAATGAGCAGTTCTTC. The complete variable domain, with remaining parts taken from reference TRBV25-1 and TRBJ2-1, reads EADIYQTPRYLVIGTGKKITLECSQTMGHDKMYWYQQDPGMELHLIHYSYGVNSTEKGDLSSESTVSRIRTEHFPLTLESARPSHTSQYLCASSESGHPYNEQFFGPGTRLTVL.

This clone appeared once. This chain connects TRBV28 to TRBJ1-4; no clear D. The CDR3 is made up of 16 amino acids. CDR1 MDHEN and CDR2 SYDVKM come from the germline V gene. V was trimmed by 7 bases and J by 4 bases, leaving 19 bases between them. CDR3: CASNFIGDGLNEKLFF. CDR3 nucleotides: TGTGCCAGCAACTTCATCGGAGACGGCCTTAATGAAAAACTGTTTTTT.

This chain connects TRBV11-2 to TRBJ2-7; no clear D gene. The CDR3 contains 15 residues. Trimming left V 5 bases short and J 4 bases short, with 18 bases between. CDR1 SGHAT and CDR2 FQNNGV come from the germline V gene. The CDR3 nucleotides are TGTGCCAGCAGCCTCCTAGAAGACTTTTTTTACGAGCAGTACTTC. Its translation: CASSLLEDFFYEQYF.

CDR3 region: CASSVLGQSGNTIYF. CDR3 in DNA: TGTGCCAGCAGCGTCCTGGGACAGTCTGGAAACACCATATATTTT. The V call is TRBV9, the J call TRBJ1-3; TRBD1 matches 7 bases. This CDR3 is 15 amino acids long. Germline CDR1 and CDR2: SGDLS and YYNGEE. V lost 2 bases, J lost 1 base, and 3 bases stayed unmatched.

The chain has TRBV2 and TRBJ1-2; D perhaps matches TRBD1 (6 bases). Germline lookup yields CDR1 SNHLY and CDR2 FYNNEI. Trimming removed 5 bases from V and 7 bases from J, with 26 bases in between. This CDR3 spans 17 amino acids. As DNA, the CDR3 is TGTGCCAGCAGTCTGTATCCCTCCCCCAGGGGCGGGAGTGGCTACACCTTC. Amino acids: CASSLYPSPRGGSGYTF.

The chain joins TRBV7-6 to TRBJ2-6, with 9 nucleotides matching TRBD1. This CDR3 contains 16 residues. V trimming: 6 bases; J trimming: 1 base; junction bases outside the gene matches: 4. CDR1 SGHVS and CDR2 FNYEAQ come from the germline V gene. CDR3 residues: CASSQGQGSGANVLTF. DNA of the CDR3: TGTGCCAGCAGTCAAGGACAGGGGTCTGGGGCCAACGTCCTGACTTTC.